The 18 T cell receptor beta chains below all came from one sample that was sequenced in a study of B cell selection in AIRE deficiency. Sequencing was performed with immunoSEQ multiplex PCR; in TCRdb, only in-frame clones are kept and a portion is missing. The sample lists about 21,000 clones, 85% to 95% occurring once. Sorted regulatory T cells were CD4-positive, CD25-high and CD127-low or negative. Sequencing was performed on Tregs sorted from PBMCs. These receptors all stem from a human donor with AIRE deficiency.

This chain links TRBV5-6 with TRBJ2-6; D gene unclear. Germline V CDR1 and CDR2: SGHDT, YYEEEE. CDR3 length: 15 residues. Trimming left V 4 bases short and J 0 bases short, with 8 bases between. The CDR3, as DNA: TGTGCCAGCAGCCCTAGATTCTCTGGGGCCAACGTCCTGACTTTC. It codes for CASSPRFSGANVLTF.

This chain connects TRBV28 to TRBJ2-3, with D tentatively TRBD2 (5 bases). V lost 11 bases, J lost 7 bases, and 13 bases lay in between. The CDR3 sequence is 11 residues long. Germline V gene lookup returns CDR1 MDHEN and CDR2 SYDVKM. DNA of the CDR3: TGTGCCGCGGGTGGCTGGAATACGCAGTATTTT. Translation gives CAAGGWNTQYF.

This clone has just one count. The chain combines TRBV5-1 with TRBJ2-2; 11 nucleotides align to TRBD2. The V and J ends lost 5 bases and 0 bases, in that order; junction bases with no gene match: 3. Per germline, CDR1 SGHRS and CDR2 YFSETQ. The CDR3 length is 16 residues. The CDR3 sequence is CASRLTSGANTGELFF. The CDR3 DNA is TGCGCCAGCAGGTTGACTAGCGGGGCGAACACCGGGGAGCTGTTTTTT.

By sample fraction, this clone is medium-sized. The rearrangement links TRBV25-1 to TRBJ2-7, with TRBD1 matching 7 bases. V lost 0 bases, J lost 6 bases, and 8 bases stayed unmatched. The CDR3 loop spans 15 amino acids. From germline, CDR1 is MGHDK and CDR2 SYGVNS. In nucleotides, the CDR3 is TGTGCCAGCAGTGAATATATAACAGGGGATGGCGAGCAGTACTTC. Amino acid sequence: CASSEYITGDGEQYF.

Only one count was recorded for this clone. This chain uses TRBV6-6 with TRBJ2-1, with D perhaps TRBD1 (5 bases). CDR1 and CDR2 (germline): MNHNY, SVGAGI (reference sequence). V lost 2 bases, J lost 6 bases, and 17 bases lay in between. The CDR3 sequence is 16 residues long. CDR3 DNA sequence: TGTGCCAGCAGTTACCGGACCAGGGTGTTGGGCAATGAGCAGTTCTTC. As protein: CASSYRTRVLGNEQFF.

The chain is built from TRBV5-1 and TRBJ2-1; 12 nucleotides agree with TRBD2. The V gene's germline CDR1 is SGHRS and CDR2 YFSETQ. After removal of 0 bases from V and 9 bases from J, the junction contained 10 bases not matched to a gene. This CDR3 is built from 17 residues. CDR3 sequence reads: CASSLVFTSGRHSEQFF. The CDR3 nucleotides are TGCGCCAGCAGCTTGGTCTTCACTAGCGGGAGGCACAGTGAGCAGTTCTTC.

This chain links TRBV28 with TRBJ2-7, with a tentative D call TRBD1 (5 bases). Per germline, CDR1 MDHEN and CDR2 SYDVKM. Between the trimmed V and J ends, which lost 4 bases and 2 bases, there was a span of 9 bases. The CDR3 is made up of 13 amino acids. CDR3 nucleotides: TGTGCCAGCAGTTGGGGCAGGGCCTACGAGCAGTACTTC. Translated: CASSWGRAYEQYF.

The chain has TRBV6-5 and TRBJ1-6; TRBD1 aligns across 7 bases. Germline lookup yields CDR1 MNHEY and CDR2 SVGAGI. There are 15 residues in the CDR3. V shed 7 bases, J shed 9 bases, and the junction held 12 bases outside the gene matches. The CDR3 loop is CASTSYKRGRSPLHF. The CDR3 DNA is TGTGCCAGCACTTCATATAAGAGGGGGCGTTCACCCCTCCACTTT.

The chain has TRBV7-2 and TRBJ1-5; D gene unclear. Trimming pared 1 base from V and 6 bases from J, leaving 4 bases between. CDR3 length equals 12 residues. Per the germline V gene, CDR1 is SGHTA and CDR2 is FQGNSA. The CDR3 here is CASSLDVQPQHF. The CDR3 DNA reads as TGTGCCAGCAGCTTAGATGTTCAGCCCCAGCATTTT. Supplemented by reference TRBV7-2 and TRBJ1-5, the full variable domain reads GAGVSQSPSNKVTEKGKDVELRCDPISGHTALYWYRQSLGQGLEFLIYFQGNSAPDKSGLPSDRFSAERTGGSVSTLTIQRTQQEDSAVYLCASSLDVQPQHFGDGTRLSIL.

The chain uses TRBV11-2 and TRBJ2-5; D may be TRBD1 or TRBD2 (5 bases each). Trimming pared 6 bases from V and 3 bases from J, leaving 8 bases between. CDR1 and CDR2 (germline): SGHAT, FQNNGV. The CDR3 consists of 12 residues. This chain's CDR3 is CASRGDKETQYF. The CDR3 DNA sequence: TGTGCCAGCAGGGGGGATAAAGAGACCCAGTACTTC. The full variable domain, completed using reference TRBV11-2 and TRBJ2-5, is EAGVAQSPRYKIIEKRQSVAFWCNPISGHATLYWYQQILGQGPKLLIQFQNNGVVDDSQLPKDRFSAERLKGVDSTLKIQPAKLEDSAVYLCASRGDKETQYFGPGTRLLVL.

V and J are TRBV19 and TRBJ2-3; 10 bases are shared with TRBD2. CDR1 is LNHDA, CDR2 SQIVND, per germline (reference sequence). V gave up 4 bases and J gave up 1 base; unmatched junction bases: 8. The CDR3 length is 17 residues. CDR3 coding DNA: TGTGCCAGTAGTACCCTTGCCGGGACTAGCGGCACAGATACGCAGTATTTT. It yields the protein CASSTLAGTSGTDTQYF.

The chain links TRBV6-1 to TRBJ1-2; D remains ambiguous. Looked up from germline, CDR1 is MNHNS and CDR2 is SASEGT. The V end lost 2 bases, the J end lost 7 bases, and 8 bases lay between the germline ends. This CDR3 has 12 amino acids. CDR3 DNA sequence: TGTGCCAGCAGTGAATCCATGGGTGGCTACACCTTC. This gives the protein CASSESMGGYTF.

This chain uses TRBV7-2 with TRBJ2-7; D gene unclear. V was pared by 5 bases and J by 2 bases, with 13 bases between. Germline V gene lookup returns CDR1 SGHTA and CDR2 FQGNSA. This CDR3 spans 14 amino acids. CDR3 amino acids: CASSPGPDPYEQYF. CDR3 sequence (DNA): TGTGCCAGCAGCCCGGGCCCGGACCCCTACGAGCAGTACTTC.

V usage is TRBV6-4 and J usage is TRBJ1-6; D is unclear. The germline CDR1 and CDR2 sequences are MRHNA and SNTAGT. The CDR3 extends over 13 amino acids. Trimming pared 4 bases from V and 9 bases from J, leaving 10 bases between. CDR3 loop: CASSVDRISPLHF. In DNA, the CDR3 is TGTGCCAGCAGTGTGGATCGGATTTCACCCCTCCACTTT.

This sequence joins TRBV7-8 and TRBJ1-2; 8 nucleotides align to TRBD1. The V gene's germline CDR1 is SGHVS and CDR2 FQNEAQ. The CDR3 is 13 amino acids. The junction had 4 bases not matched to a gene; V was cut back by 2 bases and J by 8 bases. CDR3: CASSLSQGEGYTF. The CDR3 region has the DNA TGTGCCAGCAGCTTATCACAGGGGGAGGGCTACACCTTC. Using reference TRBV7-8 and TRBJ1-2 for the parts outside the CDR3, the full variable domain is GAGVSQSPRYKVAKRGQDVALRCDPISGHVSLFWYQQALGQGPEFLTYFQNEAQLDKSGLPSDRFFAERPEGSVSTLKIQRTQQEDSAVYLCASSLSQGEGYTFGSGTRLTVV.

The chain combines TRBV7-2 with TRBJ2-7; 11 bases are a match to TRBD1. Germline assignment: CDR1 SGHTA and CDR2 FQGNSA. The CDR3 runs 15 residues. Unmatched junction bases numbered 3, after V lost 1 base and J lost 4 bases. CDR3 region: CASSLGWDRGYEQYF. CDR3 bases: TGTGCCAGCAGCTTAGGATGGGACAGGGGGTACGAGCAGTACTTC.

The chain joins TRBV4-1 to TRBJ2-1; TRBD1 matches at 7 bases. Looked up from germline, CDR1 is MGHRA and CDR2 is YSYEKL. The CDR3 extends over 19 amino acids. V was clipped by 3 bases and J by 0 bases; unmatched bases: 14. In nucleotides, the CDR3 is TGCGCCAGCAGCCATCATTACGGGACAGCCATCAGCTCCTACAATGAGCAGTTCTTC. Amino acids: CASSHHYGTAISSYNEQFF.

The CDR3 DNA is TGCGCCAGCAGACACACAGATACGCAGTATTTT. Protein product: CASRHTDTQYF. The chain combines TRBV10-2 with TRBJ2-3; no definite D call. V gave up 6 bases and J gave up 2 bases, with 3 bases separating them. The germline CDR1 and CDR2 sequences are WSHSY and SAAADI. The length of the CDR3 is 11 residues.